This paragraph covers one T cell receptor (beta chain) sequence. This clonotype was detected ten times or more. No antigen is known for it. No per-base quality is available; no much larger clone lies one base away. The sample is drawn from a study of Graves' ophthalmopathy and Graves' hyperthyroidism (dated by TCRdb to the late 2010s). In terms of the full investigation: Peripheral blood was collected at initial diagnosis, before any treatment. TCR beta repertoire signatures were used to distinguish Graves' ophthalmopathy from Graves' hyperthyroidism and to predict progression to ophthalmopathy. In total, some 140 blood samples were TCR-sequenced: 40 to 45 ophthalmopathy, 75 hyperthyroidism and some 17 hyperthyroidism-to-ophthalmopathy patients. To explore V-J signatures that separate ophthalmopathy from hyperthyroidism, a discovery set of about a hundred patients was enrolled, consisting of approximately 45 with ophthalmopathy and some 56 with stable hyperthyroidism. The independent validation cohort included under 20 hyperthyroidism patients plus 17 patients who later progressed from hyperthyroidism to ophthalmopathy. In several hyperthyroidism patients, the T-cell repertoires found in thyroid tissue were compared with those found in blood. Following sample collection, hyperthyroidism patients were given methimazole at a starting dose of 30 mg daily, and ophthalmopathy patients were given high-dose intravenous methylprednisolone. The approximately 90 discovery patients were randomly split 7:3 into training and test sets.

Hyperthyroidism was considered stable if no progression to ophthalmopathy occurred within 18 months of follow-up. Patients with hyperthyroidism were aged 18 to 65 years, had been newly diagnosed, and had a disease duration of less than 2 months. Patients with other autoimmune diseases, uncontrolled infections, pregnancy or lactation were excluded. Diagnosis was based on clinical symptoms, serum thyroxine, TRAb, thyroid ultrasound and orbital computed tomography. PBMCs were isolated from about 9 ml of fresh peripheral blood by Ficoll-Paque density gradient centrifugation. Trizol reagent was used to extract the total RNA, and its quality was then checked on an Agilent 2100 Bioanalyzer. For repertoire sequencing, TCR beta CDR3 regions were amplified from RNA transcripts. The first round of RT-PCR was done with HTBI primers and the Qiagen OneStep RT-PCR kit, and was followed by a second round of multiplex PCR, then size selection and purification. Libraries were sequenced paired-end with 100 bp reads on an Illumina HiSeq2000. In the paper's pipeline: SOAPnuke was used to process the reads, removing any read that contained adapters or uncalled bases, had a mean Phred below 15, or lacked an exact match to the constant primer or identifier. COPE v1.2.5 was used to merge the high-quality paired reads. Each unique nucleotide sequence was treated as a clonotype, and MiTCR v1.1 was used to align the clonotypes to the IMGT TRB V, D and J references. Analysis was restricted to V-J combinations with a frequency above 0.0001, which covered 98% to 99.2% of repertoires. For each V-J combination, a TCR clonal expansion and chaos score was defined as the ratio of F50 clonal expansion to chaos observed in the TCRdist matrix. Welch's t-statistics and random forest were used to narrow the features down to 10 to 15 V-J combinations, which were then fed into a naive Bayes classifier. Thyroid-blood repertoire similarity was quantified with the Morisita-Horn index. In TCRdb, the public reads were trimmed at Q25 with fastp and aligned with MiXCR, with productive beta chains retained. Each CDR3 protein gets just one entry, which takes the most common genes and DNA from the rows behind it. TCRdb, rather than the study authors, made the V and J calls. The sample table shows about 620,000 distinct CDR3 sequences, and approximately 22% are seen once. The ten top clones hold 7.1% of the sample.

Broad study findings and their caveats: Sample size was not predetermined statistically, and investigators were not blinded to group allocation. Most of the expanded thyroid clonotypes with a frequency above 0.001 were also detected in blood, and it was suggested that the thyroid immune response may be reflected by blood repertoires. In validation, the model predicted ophthalmopathy progression with over 60% sensitivity and about 73% specificity; some 13 predicted patients were CT-confirmed with GO in a median of about 6.1 months. In cross-validation, the 13-signature model distinguished ophthalmopathy from stable hyperthyroidism with more than 85% sensitivity and 81% to 82% specificity, while in the test set the corresponding values were about 80% and 75%.

Trimming costs V 1 base and J 8 bases, and their ends lie 12 bases apart. CDR1 GTSNPN and CDR2 SVGIG were looked up in the germline V gene (reference sequence). The CDR3 goes from the cysteine to the phenylalanine over 12 residues. The kept DNA is CDR3 alone, 36 bases in frame from the first base. The specimen was peripheral blood. This sequence was found in a woman aged 18-29 years with stable Graves' hyperthyroidism. Some clones in this sample may be carry-over from other donors' samples. Donor details come from another sample of the same person, matched by shared clones. In this chain, TRBV30 is recombined with TRBJ2-7; no D gene can be assigned with confidence. Here the CDR3 is given as CAWSEDIGQQYF. At the DNA level, the sequence is TGTGCCTGGAGTGAGGATATAGGACAGCAGTACTTC.